A single sample is the source of the 26 T cell receptor beta chains below, sequenced in a study of T cell changes during pregnancy in multiple sclerosis. The repertoire was sequenced with immunoSEQ multiplex PCR; TCRdb's copy has only in-frame clones and lacks some. Of about 70,000 clones listed, approximately 92% are singletons. The input for sequencing was peripheral blood, taken in the first trimester of pregnancy. The receptors were gathered from a female donor with multiple sclerosis, enrolled in a pregnancy study.

The chain carries TRBV7-6 and TRBJ2-5; 12 positions match TRBD1. After removal of 0 bases from V and 4 bases from J, the junction contained 3 bases not matched to a gene. The germline gives CDR1 SGHVS, CDR2 FNYEAQ. This CDR3 is built from 16 residues. CDR3 loop: CASSLAGTGGVETQYF. In DNA form, the CDR3 reads TGTGCCAGCAGCTTAGCCGGGACAGGGGGCGTAGAGACCCAGTACTTC. The entire variable domain, with the rest obtained from reference TRBV7-6 and TRBJ2-5, is as follows: GAGVSQSPRYKVTKRGQDVALRCDPISGHVSLYWYRQALGQGPEFLTYFNYEAQQDKSGLPNDRFSAERPEGSISTLTIQRTEQRDSAMYRCASSLAGTGGVETQYFGPGTRLLVL.

The V call is TRBV18, the J call TRBJ2-1; 8 bases line up with TRBD1. The V segment lost 3 bases and the J segment 8 bases; nucleotides outside the gene matches: 6. In germline, CDR1 is KGHSH, CDR2 LQKENI. The CDR3 contains 14 residues. The CDR3 spells CASSPMGQAHEQFF. As DNA, the CDR3 is TGTGCCAGCTCACCGATGGGACAGGCCCATGAGCAGTTCTTC.

The chain couples TRBV27 to TRBJ2-7, with D possibly matching TRBD1 (6 bases). V was pared by 6 bases and J by 5 bases, with 8 bases between. Germline V CDR1 and CDR2: MNHEY, SMNVEV (reference sequence). The CDR3 extends over 11 amino acids. Written as DNA, the CDR3 is TGTGCCAGCAGGAAGGGGGACGAGCAGTACTTC. It specifies CASRKGDEQYF.

The chain links TRBV6-5 to TRBJ1-1; D unclear. Trimming pared 6 bases from V and 1 base from J, leaving 12 bases between. The CDR3 runs to 14 residues. Germline assignment: CDR1 MNHEY and CDR2 SVGAGI. In DNA form, the CDR3 reads TGTGCCAGCAGCCTTCGAGCGGGGAACACTGAAGCTTTCTTT. Its protein is CASSLRAGNTEAFF.

The V gene is TRBV4-1, the J gene TRBJ2-3; D might be TRBD2 (5 bases). Germline V lookup: CDR1 MGHRA, CDR2 YSYEKL. Trimming left V 0 bases short and J 0 bases short, with 13 bases between. CDR3 length equals 17 residues. CDR3 bases: TGCGCCAGCAGCCAAGATCGGACTGGCTATAGCACAGATACGCAGTATTTT. This encodes CASSQDRTGYSTDTQYF.

This chain uses TRBV19 with TRBJ2-1; 9 positions match TRBD2. The CDR3 covers 15 residues. Germline CDR1 reads LNHDA; CDR2 reads SQIVND (reference sequence). J lost 7 bases, V lost 3 bases, and 7 bases had no gene match. In nucleotides, the CDR3 is TGTGCCAGTAGTATTGGGGCTAGCGGGACTAATGAGCAGTTCTTC. Encoded protein: CASSIGASGTNEQFF. Variable domain in full (rest from reference TRBV19 and TRBJ2-1): DGGITQSPKYLFRKEGQNVTLSCEQNLNHDAMYWYRQDPGQGLRLIYYSQIVNDFQKGDIAEGYSVSREKKESFPLTVTSAQKNPTAFYLCASSIGASGTNEQFFGPGTRLTVL.

The CDR3 DNA reads as TGTGCCAGTAGTATTTCAGGGGCATCTGGAAACACCATATATTTT. As protein: CASSISGASGNTIYF. J is TRBJ1-3 and V is TRBV19, with D maybe TRBD1 (6 bases). The germline V gene has CDR1 LNHDA and CDR2 SQIVND (reference sequence). V lost 3 bases to trimming and J lost 1 base, with 10 bases between them. The CDR3 covers 15 residues. The full variable domain, with the rest looked up from reference TRBV19 and TRBJ1-3, is DGGITQSPKYLFRKEGQNVTLSCEQNLNHDAMYWYRQDPGQGLRLIYYSQIVNDFQKGDIAEGYSVSREKKESFPLTVTSAQKNPTAFYLCASSISGASGNTIYFGEGSWLTVV.

CDR3 bases: TGCGCCAGCAGCTTAGGACAGGGGGCACACGGCTACACCTTC. This translates into CASSLGQGAHGYTF. The rearrangement links TRBV5-1 to TRBJ1-2; 11 bases line up with TRBD1. Looked up from germline, CDR1 is SGHRS and CDR2 is YFSETQ. This CDR3 has 14 residues. The V segment lost 2 bases and the J segment 8 bases; nucleotides outside the gene matches: 5.

The DNA for the CDR3 is TGTGCCAGCCGACTAGCGATACCCACAGATACGCAGTATTTT. This codes for CASRLAIPTDTQYF. The chain employs TRBV27 and TRBJ2-3; 8 bases line up with TRBD2. With 8 bases clipped from V and 2 bases from J, the junction kept 6 bases outside the gene matches. The length of the CDR3 is 14 residues. The V gene's germline CDR1 is MNHEY and CDR2 SMNVEV (reference sequence).

The CDR3 DNA sequence: TGTGCCAGCAGTGAGGTTTACGGAGGCAATGAGCAGTTCTTC. Its protein product is CASSEVYGGNEQFF. The chain is built from TRBV2 and TRBJ2-1; D is perhaps TRBD2 (5 bases). The ends were cut back, 3 bases at V and 6 bases at J, with 12 bases in the middle. The length of the CDR3 is 14 residues. Germline CDR1 reads SNHLY; CDR2 reads FYNNEI.

This chain connects TRBV20-1 to TRBJ2-3; D is uncertain. Looked up from germline, CDR1 is DFQATT and CDR2 is SNEGSKA (reference sequence). This CDR3 region has 10 residues. CDR3 region: CRLSTDTQYF. The CDR3 nucleotides are TGCAGATTATCCACAGATACGCAGTATTTT.

The V gene is TRBV5-4, the J gene TRBJ1-1; no reliable D call. The CDR3 consists of 13 residues. The germline gives CDR1 SGHNT, CDR2 YYREEE (reference sequence). The V gene lost 2 bases and the J gene lost 9 bases, with 14 bases spanning the gap. The CDR3 protein is CASSFPDGGKAFF. CDR3 sequence (DNA): TGTGCCAGCAGCTTCCCCGACGGAGGGAAAGCTTTCTTT.

The chain joins TRBV7-6 to TRBJ1-1; D unclear. The CDR3 consists of 14 residues. Germline V CDR1 and CDR2: SGHVS, FNYEAQ. Trimming took off 5 bases at V and 2 bases at J, with 12 bases between the two ends. CDR3 loop: CASSQSPRNTEAFF. The CDR3 region has the DNA TGTGCCAGCAGCCAATCCCCCAGAAACACTGAAGCTTTCTTT.

The chain employs TRBV29-1 and TRBJ1-5; tentatively, D is TRBD1 (6 bases). Per the germline V gene, CDR1 is SQVTM and CDR2 is ANQGSEA. V gave up 4 bases and J gave up 3 bases, with 10 bases separating them. This CDR3 has 13 residues. The CDR3 DNA reads TGCAGCGTTGGTCAGGGGATCAATCAGCCCCAGCATTTT. As protein: CSVGQGINQPQHF.

The chain carries TRBV5-1 and TRBJ2-2, with D maybe TRBD1 (6 bases). Germline loops: CDR1 SGHRS, CDR2 YFSETQ. This CDR3 spans 16 amino acids. V was shortened by 4 bases and J by 0 bases, with 13 bases between the two germline ends. The CDR3 region has the DNA TGCGCCAGCAGCCCTTCCGGGACACCGAACACCGGGGAGCTGTTTTTT. Amino acid sequence: CASSPSGTPNTGELFF.

The V and J genes are TRBV7-2 and TRBJ2-5, with a tentative D call TRBD2 (6 bases). The CDR3 sequence is 12 residues long. Germline V CDR1 and CDR2: SGHTA, FQGNSA. V was cut by 2 bases and J by 7 bases, with 8 bases left in between. This chain's CDR3 is CASSLLGGTQYF. The DNA of the CDR3 is TGTGCCAGCAGCTTATTGGGGGGGACCCAGTACTTC.

V gene TRBV6-1 combines with J gene TRBJ1-1; D unresolved. Looked up from germline, CDR1 is MNHNS and CDR2 is SASEGT. CDR3 size: 11 residues. Trimming took 2 bases from V and 8 from J, leaving 6 bases between them. DNA for the CDR3: TGTGCCAGCAGTGAACTCCGGGAAGCTTTCTTT. Its protein is CASSELREAFF.

The chain joins TRBV5-4 to TRBJ1-4; tentative D call: TRBD1 (5 bases). The CDR3 has 15 amino acids. The germline gives CDR1 SGHNT, CDR2 YYREEE (reference sequence). V was pared by 4 bases and J by 6 bases, with 16 bases between. CDR3 amino acids: CASSPGARGDEKLFF. In nucleotides, the CDR3 is TGTGCCAGCAGCCCCGGAGCCCGGGGGGATGAAAAACTGTTTTTT.

The J gene is TRBJ1-2, the V gene TRBV6-1; D is uncertain. The length of the CDR3 is 12 residues. Germline V lookup: CDR1 MNHNS, CDR2 SASEGT. The CDR3 coding sequence is TGTGGGTCGGGGAGGCCGTGGAATGGCTACACCTTC. Protein sequence: CGSGRPWNGYTF.

This sequence joins TRBV5-3 and TRBJ1-5, with D perhaps matching TRBD1 (5 bases). TRBV5-3 is known as an ORF, though its function is uncertain. The CDR3 spans 16 residues. Trimming stripped 4 bases from V and 2 bases from J, with 16 bases between. CDR3 sequence: CARSPRSQGRNQPQHF. The CDR3 coding sequence is TGTGCCAGAAGCCCCAGGAGTCAGGGCCGCAATCAGCCCCAGCATTTT.

The chain joins TRBV2 to TRBJ2-6, with TRBD1 matching 7 bases. J lost 4 bases, V lost 5 bases, and 8 bases had no gene match. The CDR3 has 16 residues. Germline assignment: CDR1 SNHLY and CDR2 FYNNEI. CDR3 sequence reads: CASSLLTGSGANVLTF. The CDR3 nucleotides read TGTGCCAGCAGTCTTTTGACAGGGTCCGGGGCCAACGTCCTGACTTTC. Looking up the rest from reference TRBV2 and TRBJ2-6 gives the full variable domain: EPEVTQTPSHQVTQMGQEVILRCVPISNHLYFYWYRQILGQKVEFLVSFYNNEISEKSEIFDDQFSVERPDGSNFTLKIRSTKLEDSAMYFCASSLLTGSGANVLTFGAGSRLTVL.

The chain couples TRBV5-1 to TRBJ2-3; TRBD2 might be the D (6 bases). V was trimmed by 5 bases and J by 1 base, leaving 11 bases between them. The CDR3 covers 14 residues. Per the germline V gene, CDR1 is SGHRS and CDR2 is YFSETQ. The CDR3 region is CASREGGGTDTQYF. The CDR3, as DNA: TGCGCCAGCAGGGAGGGAGGAGGCACAGATACGCAGTATTTT.

The chain combines TRBV7-8 with TRBJ1-3, with D perhaps matching TRBD1 (6 bases). Trimming left V 2 bases short and J 2 bases short, with 16 bases between. Germline CDR1 is SGHVS and CDR2 is FQNEAQ. CDR3 length: 17 residues. The CDR3 nucleotides read TGTGCCAGCAGCTTATTCCCACCGGACAGTCCTGGAAACACCATATATTTT. Protein sequence: CASSLFPPDSPGNTIYF.

This clone was found a few times. J is TRBJ1-1 and V is TRBV6-1, with D unresolved. Between the trimmed V and J ends, which lost 4 bases and 11 bases, there was a span of 29 bases. Germline assignment: CDR1 MNHNS and CDR2 SASEGT. The CDR3 consists of 17 residues. In nucleotides, the CDR3 is TGTGCCAGCAGTGCGACGCTCGGATCAAGGGCCGGGAACGACGCTTTCTTT. Translation: CASSATLGSRAGNDAFF.

The chain has TRBV9 and TRBJ2-6; the D is unclear. The germline V gene has CDR1 SGDLS and CDR2 YYNGEE. This CDR3 is 15 amino acids long. Trimming cost V 2 bases and J 0 bases, with 6 bases left between them. CDR3 sequence reads: CASSVESSGANVLTF. The DNA for the CDR3 is TGTGCCAGCAGCGTCGAGTCCTCTGGGGCCAACGTCCTGACTTTC.

This chain joins TRBV19 and TRBJ1-2, with 10 bases identical to TRBD1. V was clipped by 7 bases and J by 3 bases; unmatched bases: 8. The length of the CDR3 is 15 residues. Germline-derived CDR1 and CDR2 are LNHDA and SQIVND (reference sequence). The CDR3: CASTTRQGAHYGYTF. DNA for the CDR3: TGTGCCAGTACTACTCGACAGGGGGCCCACTATGGCTACACCTTC. Full variable domain (remainder filled in from reference TRBV19 and TRBJ1-2): DGGITQSPKYLFRKEGQNVTLSCEQNLNHDAMYWYRQDPGQGLRLIYYSQIVNDFQKGDIAEGYSVSREKKESFPLTVTSAQKNPTAFYLCASTTRQGAHYGYTFGSGTRLTVV.